These 5 T cell receptor beta chains share one sample of origin, sequenced in a study of multiple sclerosis patients with progressive multifocal leukoencephalopathy. The data were produced by immunoSEQ multiplex PCR, yet TCRdb's version contains in-frame clones alone and is incomplete. The sample consists of around 30,000 clones, roughly nine tenths of them appearing once. Regarding time point: five to six months of natalizumab therapy. Sample: PBMCs, taken from a patient treated with natalizumab. These receptors were taken from a human donor with multiple sclerosis.

The sample holds one count of this clone. This sequence joins TRBV7-2 and TRBJ2-5, with D unclear. This CDR3 comprises 13 residues. V lost 1 base and J 5 bases, leaving 8 bases between the germline ends. Germline loops: CDR1 SGHTA, CDR2 FQGNSA. The CDR3 sequence: CASSLVHGETQYF. CDR3 in DNA: TGTGCCAGCAGCTTAGTTCACGGCGAGACCCAGTACTTC. The complete variable domain, with remaining parts taken from reference TRBV7-2 and TRBJ2-5, reads GAGVSQSPSNKVTEKGKDVELRCDPISGHTALYWYRQSLGQGLEFLIYFQGNSAPDKSGLPSDRFSAERTGGSVSTLTIQRTQQEDSAVYLCASSLVHGETQYFGPGTRLLVL.

The chain combines TRBV6-5 with TRBJ1-2; 7 bases map to TRBD1. The CDR3 extends over 14 amino acids. The trim removed 0 bases at V and 4 bases at J, leaving 2 bases unmatched. Germline CDR1 is MNHEY and CDR2 is SVGAGI. The CDR3: CASSYSQGGYGYTF. The CDR3 region has the DNA TGTGCCAGCAGTTACTCCCAGGGGGGCTATGGCTACACCTTC.

The chain is built from TRBV6-6 and TRBJ2-7; D tentatively fits TRBD1 or TRBD2 (6 bases each). The V end lost 0 bases, the J end lost 7 bases, and 16 bases lay between the germline ends. CDR1 is MNHNY and CDR2 is SVGAGI in the germline V gene (reference sequence). CDR3 size: 15 residues. The CDR3 DNA is TGTGCCAGCAGTTACTCGATGTGGGGGGCGCAGGAGCAGTACTTC. Translation gives CASSYSMWGAQEQYF.

Comment on this clone: The same CDR3 also results from other DNA sequences found in this sample. V gene TRBV4-1 combines with J gene TRBJ1-1; TRBD1 might be the D (6 bases). V was trimmed by 10 bases and J by 4 bases, leaving 22 bases between them. There are 15 residues in the CDR3. Germline assignment: CDR1 MGHRA and CDR2 YSYEKL. The CDR3 sequence is CATRGVTGRGTEAFF. Here the CDR3 DNA reads TGCGCCACCCGGGGGGTGACCGGCAGGGGCACTGAAGCTTTCTTT.

The CDR3 loop is CASSVGQGADSPLHF. CDR3 DNA sequence: TGTGCCAGTAGTGTCGGACAGGGGGCGGACTCACCCCTCCACTTT. The chain combines TRBV19 with TRBJ1-6, with 11 bases lining up with TRBD1. The ends lost 5 bases at V and 10 bases at J; junction bases unmatched: 7. This CDR3 has 15 residues. Germline CDR1 LNHDA, CDR2 SQIVND (reference sequence).